These 32 T cell receptor beta chains were sequenced from one sample in a study of blood T cells in healthy people across ages. PCR was performed a second time for about 6 to 12 cycles using a sample-barcoded 5' primer and a J-beta primer mix. TCRdb re-called the 5' RACE reads through MiXCR, storing one row per CDR3 protein. The sample consists of 1.6 million or so distinct CDR3 sequences, 30% to 35% of them appearing once. The sample was blood. These receptor sequences come from a woman aged 25 to 45 in good health.

The chain has TRBV5-4 and TRBJ2-4; TRBD1 matches 10 bases. The J call may not be correct, given that the DNA end is closer to TRBJ2-7. This CDR3 contains 16 residues. Germline values: CDR1 SGHNT, CDR2 YYREEE (reference sequence). The CDR3 sequence is CASSQGGQGPTYEQYF. The CDR3 DNA reads TGTGCCAGCAGCCAAGGGGGACAGGGGCCCACCTACGAGCAGTACTTC.

This clonotype turned up a few times. This rearrangement joins TRBV27 to TRBJ1-6, with a weak D call TRBD1 (5 bases). Germline loops: CDR1 MNHEY, CDR2 SMNVEV (reference sequence). The CDR3 runs to 14 residues. Deletions cut 5 bases from V and 7 bases from J, with 12 bases between. This CDR3 reads CASSPGLVNSPLHF. As DNA, the CDR3 is TGTGCCAGCAGTCCGGGACTCGTCAATTCACCCCTCCACTTT.

With respect to this clonotype: An end of the junction differs from the germline gene, which may be a read error. V is TRBV10-3 and J is TRBJ2-1; TRBD2 agrees at 10 bases. The germline gives CDR1 ENHRY, CDR2 SYGVKD. The CDR3 length is 15 residues. The CDR3 region is CAVSDSSGSVNEQFF. The CDR3 coding sequence is TGTGCCGTCAGTGACTCTAGCGGGAGTGTTAATGAGCAGTTCTTC.

A few counts support this clonotype. The V and J genes are TRBV5-1 and TRBJ1-2; D remains unclear. The CDR3 has 13 residues. Trimming removed 2 bases at V and 6 bases at J, with 11 bases between. Germline V gene sequence: CDR1 SGHRS, CDR2 YFSETQ. The DNA for the CDR3 is TGCGCCAGCAGCTTCGGAGGGCTTAATGGCTACACCTTC. Amino acids: CASSFGGLNGYTF. The full variable domain, rest sourced from reference TRBV5-1 and TRBJ1-2, is KAGVTQTPRYLIKTRGQQVTLSCSPISGHRSVSWYQQTPGQGLQFLFEYFSETQRNKGNFPGRFSGRQFSNSRSEMNVSTLELGDSALYLCASSFGGLNGYTFGSGTRLTVV.

This chain uses TRBV29-1 with TRBJ1-1; D gene ambiguous. Trimming pared 3 bases from V and 0 bases from J, leaving 8 bases between. This CDR3 comprises 13 residues. Germline CDR1 and CDR2: SQVTM and ANQGSEA. The CDR3 region is CSVDMILNTEAFF. The CDR3 region has the DNA TGCAGCGTTGATATGATATTGAACACTGAAGCTTTCTTT. The variable domain in full, completed from reference TRBV29-1 and TRBJ1-1, reads SAVISQKPSRDICQRGTSLTIQCQVDSQVTMMFWYRQQPGQSLTLIATANQGSEATYESGFVIDKFPISRPNLTFSTLTVSNMSPEDSSIYLCSVDMILNTEAFFGQGTRLTVV.

This clonotype was observed a handful of times. V gene TRBV14 combines with J gene TRBJ2-7, with a possible D match to TRBD1 (6 bases). Deletions cut 2 bases from V and 0 bases from J, with 14 bases between. Germline values: CDR1 SGHDN, CDR2 FVKESK. CDR3 length: 16 amino acids. The chain's CDR3 is CASSQMTGHLSYEQYF. The CDR3 region has the DNA TGTGCCAGCAGCCAAATGACGGGACACCTCTCCTACGAGCAGTACTTC. Combining the CDR3 with reference TRBV14 and TRBJ2-7 gives the whole variable domain EAGVTQFPSHSVIEKGQTVTLRCDPISGHDNLYWYRRVMGKEIKFLLHFVKESKQDESGMPNNRFLAERTGGTYSTLKVQPAELEDSGVYFCASSQMTGHLSYEQYFGPGTRLTVT.

This clonotype occurred a few times. The chain uses TRBV5-1 and TRBJ2-1, with no clear D. Looked up from germline, CDR1 is SGHRS and CDR2 is YFSETQ. V lost 0 bases and J lost 6, with 13 bases in between. This CDR3 region has 15 residues. The CDR3: CASSLEFRASNEQFF. For the CDR3, the DNA is TGCGCCAGCAGCTTGGAATTTCGGGCGAGCAATGAGCAGTTCTTC.

This clonotype has only a few counts. The chain joins TRBV20-1 to TRBJ2-7; 8 bases are shared with TRBD2. CDR3 size: 15 residues. The germline V gene encodes CDR1 DFQATT and CDR2 SNEGSKA (reference sequence). V dropped 3 bases and J dropped 4; count of bases not matched to a gene: 11. The CDR3 loop reads CSASGDGGVIYEQYF. CDR3 sequence (DNA): TGCAGTGCTAGTGGAGACGGGGGGGTTATTTACGAGCAGTACTTC.

The chain carries TRBV7-2 and TRBJ1-1; tentatively, D is TRBD1 (5 bases). V was pared by 5 bases and J by 3 bases, with 13 bases between. The CDR3 is made up of 14 amino acids. The germline gives CDR1 SGHTA, CDR2 FQGNSA. This CDR3 reads CASSPRKGYTEAFF. CDR3 coding DNA: TGTGCCAGCAGCCCCAGAAAGGGGTACACTGAAGCTTTCTTT. Using reference TRBV7-2 and TRBJ1-1 for the parts outside the CDR3, the full variable domain is GAGVSQSPSNKVTEKGKDVELRCDPISGHTALYWYRQSLGQGLEFLIYFQGNSAPDKSGLPSDRFSAERTGGSVSTLTIQRTQQEDSAVYLCASSPRKGYTEAFFGQGTRLTVV.

This clonotype turned up a few times. The chain links TRBV6-6 to TRBJ1-5, with a tentative D call TRBD1 (5 bases). The CDR3 spans 14 residues. Germline V gene lookup returns CDR1 MNHNY and CDR2 SVGAGI (reference sequence). The V and J ends lost 11 bases and 3 bases respectively, with 17 bases between them. The CDR3 DNA follows: TGTGCCGGCAATGGGGGGGTCCTCAATCAGCCCCAGCATTTT. Encoded protein: CAGNGGVLNQPQHF.

This clonotype occurred many times. This chain links TRBV27 with TRBJ2-3, with unresolved D. CDR1 and CDR2 from the germline V gene are MNHEY and SMNVEV (reference sequence). The ends were cut back, 4 bases at V and 2 bases at J, with 4 bases in the middle. The CDR3 is made up of 12 amino acids. The CDR3 spells CASSSFTDTQYF. Written as DNA, the CDR3 is TGTGCCAGCAGTTCCTTCACAGATACGCAGTATTTT.

With respect to this clonotype: An end of the junction differs from the germline gene, which may be a read error. The chain has TRBV12-3 or TRBV12-4 and TRBJ2-3, with 7 positions matching TRBD2. The CDR3 consists of 13 residues. CDR3 in DNA: TGTGCCAGCAGCATCGGGGGGTCAGATGCGCAGTATTTT. It codes for CASSIGGSDAQYF.

This clonotype was seen a few times. The V call is TRBV12-3 or TRBV12-4, the J call TRBJ2-7; 7 bases are a match to TRBD1. The CDR3 is 14 amino acids. V shed 6 bases and J 5 bases; nucleotides not matched to a gene: 10. The CDR3, as DNA: TGTGCCAGCAGGACCGGGACAGCGTCCCACGAGCAGTACTTC. This translates into CASRTGTASHEQYF.

In this sample, this clonotype turned up a few times. The chain's CDR3 is CASSQDEVGAAYNEQFF. The CDR3 DNA reads as TGCGCCAGCAGCCAAGATGAAGTGGGAGCCGCCTACAATGAGCAGTTCTTC. This chain uses TRBV4-1 with TRBJ2-1; a weak D match, TRBD2 (5 bases). The CDR3 covers 17 residues. Trimming left V 0 bases short and J 2 bases short, with 14 bases between. Germline V CDR1 and CDR2: MGHRA, YSYEKL.

The rearrangement links TRBV3-1 to TRBJ1-2; D remains unclear. Trimming took 0 bases from V and 2 from J, leaving 13 bases between them. There are 16 residues in the CDR3. Germline V CDR1 and CDR2: LGHDT, YNNKEL (reference sequence). CDR3 DNA: TGTGCCAGCAGCCAAGATCTGGTGGCCAGAAACTATGGCTACACCTTC. Residues: CASSQDLVARNYGYTF.

The V and J genes are TRBV4-2 and TRBJ2-1; D ambiguous. From germline, CDR1 is LGHNA and CDR2 YNFKEQ. CDR3 length equals 15 residues. V was trimmed by 1 base and J by 6 bases, leaving 13 bases between them. Written as DNA, the CDR3 is TGTGCCAGCAGCCAAGCGGCGTCCCCCGGCAATGAGCAGTTCTTC. Its translation: CASSQAASPGNEQFF.

This clonotype was seen only a few times. The CDR3 loop reads CASNPVPGLEKETQYF. DNA of the CDR3: TGCGCCAGCAACCCAGTTCCGGGACTTGAAAAAGAGACCCAGTACTTC. The chain has TRBV4-1 and TRBJ2-5; the D gene is possibly TRBD2 (6 bases). The V gene lost 7 bases and the J gene lost 3 bases, with 21 bases spanning the gap. The CDR3 spans 16 residues. The germline CDR1 and CDR2 sequences are MGHRA and YSYEKL.

J is TRBJ2-5 and V is TRBV28; 12 nucleotides match TRBD2. The junction had 9 bases not matched to a gene; V was cut back by 6 bases and J by 1 base. The CDR3 has 17 residues. Germline-derived CDR1 and CDR2 are MDHEN and SYDVKM. CDR3 coding DNA: TGTGCCAGCAGCCGACTAGCGGGAGCCATTGGCCAAGAGACCCAGTACTTC. This gives the protein CASSRLAGAIGQETQYF.

The CDR3 bases are TGTGCCAGCAGTTCAGGGATCAAAAACATTCAGTACTTC. Its translation: CASSSGIKNIQYF. The chain joins TRBV2 to TRBJ2-4; maybe TRBD1 (5 bases). Germline V gene lookup returns CDR1 SNHLY and CDR2 FYNNEI. The V end lost 5 bases, the J end lost 3 bases, and 8 bases lay between the germline ends. The CDR3 sequence is 13 residues long.

This clonotype was found a few times. The V and J genes are TRBV6-5 and TRBJ2-3; D is uncertain. V was cut by 2 bases and J by 1 base, with 7 bases left in between. Per the germline V gene, CDR1 is MNHEY and CDR2 is SVGAGI. The CDR3 is 14 residues long. The CDR3 spells CASSYLEGTDTQYF. CDR3 DNA: TGTGCCAGCAGTTACCTCGAGGGCACAGATACGCAGTATTTT.

This clonotype came up a few times. The chain carries TRBV20-1 and TRBJ2-5; no reliable D call. Between the trimmed V and J ends, which lost 7 bases and 1 base, there was a span of 10 bases. Per the germline V gene, CDR1 is DFQATT and CDR2 is SNEGSKA (reference sequence). The CDR3 has 12 amino acids. CDR3 amino acids: CSEGSPQETQYF. Here the CDR3 DNA reads TGCAGTGAAGGGTCACCCCAAGAGACCCAGTACTTC.

The chain couples TRBV5-1 to TRBJ2-3; perhaps TRBD2 as D (6 bases). The CDR3 has 19 residues. V was shortened by 0 bases and J by 4 bases, with 24 bases between the two germline ends. CDR1 is SGHRS and CDR2 is YFSETQ in the germline V gene. CDR3 in amino acids: CASSLVFFRREREADTQYF. In DNA, the CDR3 is TGCGCCAGCAGCTTGGTCTTCTTTCGCCGGGAGAGAGAGGCAGATACGCAGTATTTT.

J is TRBJ2-4 and V is TRBV6-1, with TRBD1 identical over 8 bases. The J call is uncertain, as TRBJ2-7 better fits the DNA end. CDR1 and CDR2 (germline): MNHNS, SASEGT. The CDR3 has 14 residues. The CDR3 loop is CASSRTGQFYEQYF. DNA of the CDR3: TGTGCCAGCAGCAGGACAGGGCAATTCTACGAGCAGTACTTC.

This clonotype was picked up a small number of times. The J gene is TRBJ2-5, the V gene TRBV20-1; the match to TRBD1 covers 10 bases. The V and J ends lost 6 bases and 5 bases, in that order; junction bases with no gene match: 9. Per germline, CDR1 DFQATT and CDR2 SNEGSKA (reference sequence). CDR3 length: 14 residues. CDR3 amino acids: CSAERDRGLETQYF. CDR3 DNA: TGCAGTGCCGAGCGGGACAGGGGTCTGGAGACCCAGTACTTC.

There are a few counts of this clonotype. This rearrangement joins TRBV6-2 or TRBV6-3 to TRBJ2-7; 9 bases line up with TRBD1. Germline V lookup: CDR1 MNHEY, CDR2 SVGEGT. V lost 5 bases to trimming and J lost 1 base; unmatched junction nucleotides: 6. The CDR3 spans 15 residues. CDR3 residues: CASSEQGAGSYEQYF. The CDR3 DNA follows: TGTGCCAGCAGTGAACAGGGGGCTGGTTCCTACGAGCAGTACTTC.

A single count supports this clonotype. The chain recombines TRBV12-3 or TRBV12-4 with TRBJ2-7; D is unclear. The CDR3 runs 13 residues. V was pared by 5 bases and J by 6 bases, with 14 bases between. The DNA for the CDR3 is TGTGCCAGCAGTCCGGGCCAAACCTGCGAGCAGTACTTC. The encoded protein is CASSPGQTCEQYF.

The CDR3 DNA is TGTGCCAGCGGCCGGGGGGGTGGGGAGCAGTTCTTC. It encodes CASGRGGGEQFF. The V call is TRBV6-5, the J call TRBJ2-1; the match to TRBD2 covers 8 bases. The V and J ends lost 8 bases and 10 bases, in that order; junction bases with no gene match: 7. This CDR3 spans 12 amino acids. From germline, CDR1 is MNHEY and CDR2 SVGAGI.

This clonotype was seen a few times. The V gene is TRBV27, the J gene TRBJ2-7, with 9 bases that match TRBD1. This CDR3 spans 18 amino acids. V shed 3 bases and J 0 bases; nucleotides not matched to a gene: 12. Germline CDR1 MNHEY, CDR2 SMNVEV (reference sequence). As DNA, the CDR3 is TGTGCCAGCAGTTTCGCTGGGACAGGGCCCAGCAGCTCCTACGAGCAGTACTTC. Amino acids: CASSFAGTGPSSSYEQYF.

The chain combines TRBV6-5 with TRBJ2-7; TRBD1 matches 10 bases. V gave up 4 bases and J gave up 2 bases; unmatched junction bases: 14. Per the germline V gene, CDR1 is MNHEY and CDR2 is SVGAGI. The length of the CDR3 is 18 residues. In DNA, the CDR3 is TGTGCCAGCAGTTTCCGACAGGGGGCAGGCTCAGAGACCTACGAGCAGTACTTC. It codes for CASSFRQGAGSETYEQYF.

The J gene is TRBJ2-1, the V gene TRBV6-5; D is ambiguous. The CDR3 is 14 residues long. Germline CDR1 and CDR2: MNHEY and SVGAGI. V was shortened by 2 bases and J by 10 bases, with 15 bases between the two germline ends. CDR3 sequence reads: CASSYGNNLGEQFF. The CDR3 bases are TGTGCCAGCAGTTACGGTAATAACTTGGGGGAGCAGTTCTTC.

This clonotype was seen just once. This rearrangement joins TRBV19 to TRBJ2-1, with D perhaps TRBD2 (5 bases). V was shortened by 5 bases and J by 6 bases, with 14 bases between the two germline ends. Germline V gives CDR1 LNHDA, CDR2 SQIVND (reference sequence). This CDR3 contains 14 residues. CDR3 protein: CASSQSGISNEQFF. The CDR3, as DNA: TGTGCCAGTAGTCAGTCGGGAATCAGCAATGAGCAGTTCTTC. Full variable domain (rest looked up from reference TRBV19 and TRBJ2-1): DGGITQSPKYLFRKEGQNVTLSCEQNLNHDAMYWYRQDPGQGLRLIYYSQIVNDFQKGDIAEGYSVSREKKESFPLTVTSAQKNPTAFYLCASSQSGISNEQFFGPGTRLTVL.

This clonotype has only a few counts. The chain recombines TRBV28 with TRBJ2-7; 7 nucleotides line up with TRBD1. The V segment lost 7 bases and the J segment 4 bases; nucleotides outside the gene matches: 10. The CDR3 runs 14 residues. CDR1 is MDHEN and CDR2 is SYDVKM in the germline V gene. The CDR3 is CASNVQGKFYEQYF. DNA for the CDR3: TGTGCCAGCAACGTACAGGGGAAATTTTACGAGCAGTACTTC.